The table lists the clone carrying this T cell receptor beta chain with many counts. The entry originates in a study of metastatic and nonmetastatic thyroid tumors. MiXCR re-clonotyped the PCR reads for TCRdb. The repertoire holds about 70,000 clones, with roughly a sixth as singletons. There are 16 residues in the CDR3. V lost 0 bases to trimming and J lost 0 bases; unmatched junction nucleotides: 1. Germline V gene sequence: CDR1 SEHNR, CDR2 FQNEAQ (reference sequence). Ahead of thyroid surgery, no patient had received treatment of any kind. Sequenced material: blood. This clonotype originated in a female donor with papillary thyroid cancer or a benign thyroid nodule (not recorded which). Some clones in this sample may be carry-over from other donors' samples. The rearrangement links TRBV7-9 to TRBJ2-1, with 8 bases identical to TRBD2. CDR3 nucleotide sequence: TGTGCCAGCAGCTTAGCGGGGACTAGCTCCTACAATGAGCAGTTCTTC. This translates into CASSLAGTSSYNEQFF. The variable domain in full, completed from reference TRBV7-9 and TRBJ2-1, reads DTGVSQNPRHKITKRGQNVTFRCDPISEHNRLYWYRQTLGQGPEFLTYFQNEAQLEKSRLLSDRFSAERPKGSFSTLEIQRTEQGDSAMYLCASSLAGTSSYNEQFFGPGTRLTVL.